One sample yielded the 5 T cell receptor beta chains listed below, sequenced in a study of blood T cell repertoires in COVID-19. Profiling relied on immunoSEQ multiplex PCR, and the TCRdb table lists in-frame clones only, not all of them. The sample shows approximately 230,000 clones, about 80% of them seen only once. Sequencing input: PBMCs or T cells enriched from blood (not recorded which). All receptors come from a middle-aged man who had recovered from COVID-19.

This sequence joins TRBV28 and TRBJ2-3; a possible D gene is TRBD2 (5 bases). Germline V gives CDR1 MDHEN, CDR2 SYDVKM. V lost 6 bases to trimming and J lost 6 bases, with 13 bases between them. The CDR3 is 13 amino acids. CDR3 residues: CASRSGGLDTQYF. The CDR3 DNA reads TGTGCCAGCAGGAGCGGCGGGCTTGATACGCAGTATTTT.

This clone was detected only once. V and J are TRBV6-5 and TRBJ1-1; D gene unclear. The CDR3 has 13 residues. V was shortened by 7 bases and J by 5 bases, with 14 bases between the two germline ends. The V gene's germline CDR1 is MNHEY and CDR2 SVGAGI. DNA for the CDR3: TGTGCCAGCAACCGGCAGCGGGGAACTGAAGCTTTCTTT. Its translation is CASNRQRGTEAFF.

The J gene is TRBJ2-3, the V gene TRBV7-3; possibly TRBD2 for D (5 bases). The CDR3 has 15 residues. V lost 4 bases, J lost 2 bases, and 13 bases lay in between. Germline values: CDR1 SGHTA, CDR2 FQGTGA. CDR3 sequence reads: CASSSPRGATDTQYF. The CDR3 DNA is TGTGCCAGCAGCTCCCCCCGGGGAGCCACAGATACGCAGTATTTT.

CDR3 region: CASSLQGASGELFF. CDR3 nucleotides: TGTGCCAGCAGCCTACAGGGGGCGAGCGGGGAGCTGTTTTTT. This chain connects TRBV3-1 (or the pseudogene TRBV3-2) to TRBJ2-2; 9 nucleotides match TRBD1. Trimming at V came to 4 bases and at J to 7 bases, leaving 4 bases not matched to a gene. The CDR3 contains 14 residues. The V gene's germline CDR1 is LGHDT and CDR2 YNNKEL (reference sequence).

The chain is built from TRBV5-5 and TRBJ2-5; D remains unclear. This CDR3 spans 13 amino acids. CDR1 and CDR2 (germline): SGHKS, YYEKEE (reference sequence). The germline V and J ends were trimmed by 3 bases and 3 bases, with 9 bases remaining between them. Here the CDR3 reads CASSSPTEETQYF. The CDR3, as DNA: TGTGCCAGCAGCTCTCCTACGGAAGAGACCCAGTACTTC.